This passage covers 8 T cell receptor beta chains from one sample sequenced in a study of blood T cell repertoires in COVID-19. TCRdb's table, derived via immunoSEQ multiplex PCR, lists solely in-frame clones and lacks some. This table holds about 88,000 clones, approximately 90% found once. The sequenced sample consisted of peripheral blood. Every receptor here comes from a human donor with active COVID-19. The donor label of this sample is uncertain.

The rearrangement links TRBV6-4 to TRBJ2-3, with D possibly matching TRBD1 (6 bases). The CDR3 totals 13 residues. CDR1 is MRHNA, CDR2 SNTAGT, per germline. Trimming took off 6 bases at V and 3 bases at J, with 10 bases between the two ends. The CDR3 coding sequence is TGTGCCAGCAGGGAACAGGGTACAGATACGCAGTATTTT. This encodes CASREQGTDTQYF.

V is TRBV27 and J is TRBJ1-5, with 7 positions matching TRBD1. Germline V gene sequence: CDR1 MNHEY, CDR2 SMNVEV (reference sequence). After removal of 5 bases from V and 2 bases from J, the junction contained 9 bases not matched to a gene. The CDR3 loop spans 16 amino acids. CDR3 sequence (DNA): TGTGCCAGCAGTGTCAGGGGGGCACGTGGCAATCAGCCCCAGCATTTT. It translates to CASSVRGARGNQPQHF.

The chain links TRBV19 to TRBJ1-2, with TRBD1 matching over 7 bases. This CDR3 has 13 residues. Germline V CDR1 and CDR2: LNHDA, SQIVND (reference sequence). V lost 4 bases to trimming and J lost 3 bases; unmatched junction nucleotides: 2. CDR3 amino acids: CASSTGTDYGYTF. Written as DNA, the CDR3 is TGTGCCAGTAGTACGGGGACAGACTATGGCTACACCTTC.

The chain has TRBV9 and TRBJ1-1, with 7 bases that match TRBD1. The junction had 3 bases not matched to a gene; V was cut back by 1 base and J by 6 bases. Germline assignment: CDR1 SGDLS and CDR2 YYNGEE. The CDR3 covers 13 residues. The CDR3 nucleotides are TGTGCCAGCAGCGTACTCACAGGGGCTGAAGCTTTCTTT. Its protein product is CASSVLTGAEAFF.

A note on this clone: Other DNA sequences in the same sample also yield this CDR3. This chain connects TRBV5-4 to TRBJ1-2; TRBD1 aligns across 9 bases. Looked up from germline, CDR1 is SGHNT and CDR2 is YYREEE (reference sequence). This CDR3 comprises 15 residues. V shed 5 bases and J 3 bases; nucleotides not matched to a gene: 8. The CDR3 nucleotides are TGTGCCAGCAGACCCTCGACAGGGGGAGACTATGGCTACACCTTC. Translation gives CASRPSTGGDYGYTF.

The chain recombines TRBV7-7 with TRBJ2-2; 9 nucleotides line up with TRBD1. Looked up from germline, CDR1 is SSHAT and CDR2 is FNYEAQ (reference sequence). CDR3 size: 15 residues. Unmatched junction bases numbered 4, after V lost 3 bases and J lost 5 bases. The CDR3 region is CASSFGTGQTGELFF. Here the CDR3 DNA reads TGTGCCAGCAGCTTCGGGACAGGGCAGACCGGGGAGCTGTTTTTT.

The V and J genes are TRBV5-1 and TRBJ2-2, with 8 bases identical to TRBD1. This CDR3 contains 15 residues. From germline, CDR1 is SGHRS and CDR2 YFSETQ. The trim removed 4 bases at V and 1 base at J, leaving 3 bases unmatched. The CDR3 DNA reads TGCGCCAGCAGCCTAGGGACAGGGAACACCGGGGAGCTGTTTTTT. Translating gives CASSLGTGNTGELFF. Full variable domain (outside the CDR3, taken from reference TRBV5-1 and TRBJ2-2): KAGVTQTPRYLIKTRGQQVTLSCSPISGHRSVSWYQQTPGQGLQFLFEYFSETQRNKGNFPGRFSGRQFSNSRSEMNVSTLELGDSALYLCASSLGTGNTGELFFGEGSRLTVL.

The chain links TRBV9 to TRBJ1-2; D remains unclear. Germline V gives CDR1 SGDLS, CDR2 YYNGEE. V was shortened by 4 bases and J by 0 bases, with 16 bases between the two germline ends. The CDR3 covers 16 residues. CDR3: CASSSRGGPTNYGYTF. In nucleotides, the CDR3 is TGTGCCAGCAGCTCCAGAGGAGGACCAACTAACTATGGCTACACCTTC.